What follows are 28 T cell receptor beta chains derived from one specimen sequenced in a study of cytomegalovirus exposure and HLA in healthy donors. Primers for the PCR totalled 60 Vbeta and 13 Jbeta. Sequenced by immunoSEQ multiplex PCR; TCRdb stores in-frame clones only, minus some. The table has 150,000 to 200,000 clones, around 79% seen once. Sequenced material: PBMCs. The receptors were gathered from a woman in her 50s in good health and CMV-seronegative.

The V call is TRBV18, the J call TRBJ1-5; perhaps TRBD1 as D (6 bases). The CDR3 extends over 13 amino acids. The V and J ends lost 6 bases and 4 bases respectively, with 10 bases between them. Germline loops: CDR1 KGHSH, CDR2 LQKENI. The CDR3 protein is CASSSGQNQPQHF. The DNA of the CDR3 is TGTGCCAGCTCTTCCGGACAGAATCAGCCCCAGCATTTT. Supplemented by reference TRBV18 and TRBJ1-5, the full variable domain reads NAGVMQNPRHLVRRRGQEARLRCSPMKGHSHVYWYRQLPEEGLKFMVYLQKENIIDESGMPKERFSAEFPKEGPSILRIQQVVRGDSAAYFCASSSGQNQPQHFGDGTRLSIL.

This sequence joins TRBV6-5 and TRBJ1-2, with unresolved D. The CDR3 contains 12 residues. CDR1 is MNHEY and CDR2 is SVGAGI in the germline V gene. The germline V and J ends were trimmed by 4 bases and 2 bases, with 5 bases remaining between them. In DNA, the CDR3 is TGTGCCAGCAGTTGGCGGAACTATGGCTACACCTTC. Translation: CASSWRNYGYTF.

The V and J genes are TRBV11-3 and TRBJ2-1; 7 bases agree with TRBD2. The junction had 9 bases not matched to a gene; V was cut back by 1 base and J by 6 bases. CDR1 is SGHNT and CDR2 is YENEEA in the germline V gene. This CDR3 has 16 residues. The CDR3 sequence is CASSLGTWGTTNEQFF. The CDR3 DNA reads as TGTGCCAGCAGCTTAGGAACATGGGGGACTACCAATGAGCAGTTCTTC.

The chain combines TRBV19 with TRBJ1-1, with D possibly matching TRBD1 (5 bases). The CDR3 is 15 residues long. The V gene lost 0 bases and the J gene lost 4 bases, with 12 bases spanning the gap. Germline V gene data show CDR1 as LNHDA and CDR2 as SQIVND (reference sequence). The CDR3 is CASSIDTRRGTEAFF. Written as DNA, the CDR3 is TGTGCCAGTAGTATAGATACACGGAGGGGCACTGAAGCTTTCTTT.

J is TRBJ2-6 and V is TRBV5-1; 7 bases are a match to TRBD1. In germline, CDR1 is SGHRS, CDR2 YFSETQ. Trimming removed 1 base from V and 0 bases from J; junction bases left unmatched: 10. This CDR3 contains 19 residues. The CDR3 region has the DNA TGCGCCAGCAGCTTGTCGACAGGGCTGATGGCCTCTGGGGCCAACGTCCTGACTTTC. Encoded protein: CASSLSTGLMASGANVLTF.

This clone has only a few counts. The CDR3 bases are TGCGCCAGCAGCTTTAGGACAGGGGGCGAGGAGCAGTACTTC. Residues: CASSFRTGGEEQYF. The V gene is TRBV4-1, the J gene TRBJ2-7; TRBD1 matches at 11 bases. V trimming: 5 bases; J trimming: 7 bases; junction bases outside the gene matches: 7. CDR1 and CDR2 (germline): MGHRA, YSYEKL. The CDR3 loop spans 14 amino acids.

This clone was counted a few times. The V call is TRBV5-5, the J call TRBJ2-2; D unclear. CDR3 size: 16 residues. CDR1 and CDR2 (germline): SGHKS, YYEKEE (reference sequence). The V gene lost 1 base and the J gene lost 5 bases, with 15 bases spanning the gap. The CDR3 DNA is TGTGCCAGCAGCTTGCAGGCTTCGATGGGTACCGGGGAGCTGTTTTTT. Translation: CASSLQASMGTGELFF.

The rearrangement uses TRBV18 and TRBJ2-6; 7 bases align to TRBD2. This CDR3 has 19 amino acids. Germline V gives CDR1 KGHSH, CDR2 LQKENI. The ends lost 5 bases at V and 0 bases at J; junction bases unmatched: 13. CDR3 nucleotides: TGTGCCAGCTCATCGAGTGGGGGGGGTTTCCCCTCTGGGGCCAACGTCCTGACTTTC. Residues: CASSSSGGGFPSGANVLTF.

The CDR3 DNA reads TGCGCCAGCAGCTTGGGGGACAGTCGCACTAATGAAAAACTGTTTTTT. It specifies CASSLGDSRTNEKLFF. This rearrangement joins TRBV5-1 to TRBJ1-4, with TRBD1 matching 7 bases. V lost 0 bases and J lost 2; bases outside the gene matches: 4. The CDR3 is 16 amino acids. Germline CDR1 SGHRS, CDR2 YFSETQ. Variable domain in full (rest from reference TRBV5-1 and TRBJ1-4): KAGVTQTPRYLIKTRGQQVTLSCSPISGHRSVSWYQQTPGQGLQFLFEYFSETQRNKGNFPGRFSGRQFSNSRSEMNVSTLELGDSALYLCASSLGDSRTNEKLFFGSGTQLSVL.

This clone was recorded a few times. This chain links TRBV13 with TRBJ2-7; TRBD1 aligns across 7 bases. V dropped 5 bases and J dropped 1; count of bases not matched to a gene: 8. Germline assignment: CDR1 PRHDT and CDR2 FYEKMQ (reference sequence). The CDR3 is 15 residues long. The CDR3 spells CASSQKTGRSYEQYF. Here the CDR3 DNA reads TGTGCCAGCAGCCAAAAGACAGGGCGATCCTACGAGCAGTACTTC.

V gene TRBV7-3 combines with J gene TRBJ2-7, with a possible D match to TRBD2 (6 bases). This CDR3 has 14 residues. CDR1 and CDR2 from the germline V gene are SGHTA and FQGTGA. The V end was cut by 5 bases, the J end by 3 bases, with 14 bases between. The CDR3 DNA reads TGTGCCAGCAGCCGTGGAGGCGGGAACTACGAGCAGTACTTC. Amino acids: CASSRGGGNYEQYF.

The rearrangement joins TRBV5-6 to TRBJ1-1; weak D call: TRBD1 (5 bases). V dropped 0 bases and J dropped 8 bases, with 8 bases sitting between them. The CDR3 covers 12 residues. Germline V gives CDR1 SGHDT, CDR2 YYEEEE. As DNA, the CDR3 is TGTGCCAGCAGCTTGGACAGGACAGAAGCTTTCTTT. This codes for CASSLDRTEAFF.

The chain combines TRBV6-1 with TRBJ2-1; 13 bases line up with TRBD2. The V segment lost 10 bases and the J segment 14 bases; nucleotides outside the gene matches: 17. Germline V gives CDR1 MNHNS, CDR2 SASEGT. The CDR3 length is 15 residues. CDR3 bases: TGTGCCACCCTACCGTGGACTAGCGGGGGCGTTAGGGAGTTCTTC. This translates into CATLPWTSGGVREFF.

This chain links TRBV7-2 with TRBJ2-7; 12 positions match TRBD2. The V segment lost 4 bases and the J segment 5 bases; nucleotides outside the gene matches: 12. The CDR3 has 17 residues. CDR1 is SGHTA, CDR2 FQGNSA, per germline. This chain's CDR3 is CASSWRLAGDLENEQYF. DNA for the CDR3: TGTGCCAGCAGCTGGAGACTAGCGGGGGACCTTGAGAACGAGCAGTACTTC.

The V gene is TRBV5-1, the J gene TRBJ2-1; tentative D call: TRBD1 (6 bases). This CDR3 is 15 amino acids long. CDR1 is SGHRS and CDR2 is YFSETQ in the germline V gene. Trimming stripped 4 bases from V and 10 bases from J, with 21 bases between. This CDR3 reads CASSPTVTGLLEQFF. CDR3 sequence (DNA): TGCGCCAGCAGCCCTACTGTGACAGGACTCCTGGAGCAGTTCTTC.

This clone was picked up one time. The chain joins TRBV7-2 to TRBJ2-5; 10 positions match TRBD1. The CDR3 has 14 residues. The V and J ends lost 5 bases and 3 bases, in that order; junction bases with no gene match: 3. Per germline, CDR1 SGHTA and CDR2 FQGNSA. CDR3 region: CASSLGTGEETQYF. The CDR3 region has the DNA TGTGCCAGCAGCCTAGGGACAGGGGAAGAGACCCAGTACTTC. The variable domain in full, with the rest retrieved from reference TRBV7-2 and TRBJ2-5, is GAGVSQSPSNKVTEKGKDVELRCDPISGHTALYWYRQSLGQGLEFLIYFQGNSAPDKSGLPSDRFSAERTGGSVSTLTIQRTQQEDSAVYLCASSLGTGEETQYFGPGTRLLVL.

This clone appeared a single time. This chain links TRBV19 with TRBJ2-7; 9 bases match TRBD1. The CDR3 is 14 amino acids. CDR1 and CDR2 from the germline V gene are LNHDA and SQIVND (reference sequence). The J segment lost 7 bases and the V segment lost 4 bases, leaving 8 bases of the junction unmatched. CDR3 nucleotide sequence: TGTGCCAGTAGTAGGGGACAGGGTCGGCGGGAGCAGTACTTC. It codes for CASSRGQGRREQYF.

The chain employs TRBV7-3 and TRBJ2-1; tentative D call: TRBD2 (6 bases). Trimming took off 2 bases at V and 12 bases at J, with 20 bases between the two ends. CDR1 is SGHTA and CDR2 is FQGTGA in the germline V gene. The CDR3 has 15 amino acids. This CDR3 reads CASSLRPSGSGLQFF. DNA for the CDR3: TGTGCCAGCAGCTTACGGCCTTCGGGTAGCGGTTTGCAGTTCTTC.

This chain joins TRBV7-8 and TRBJ2-3; TRBD2 aligns across 9 bases. Per germline, CDR1 SGHVS and CDR2 FQNEAQ. This CDR3 is built from 16 residues. The J segment lost 2 bases and the V segment lost 1 base, leaving 4 bases of the junction unmatched. As DNA, the CDR3 is TGTGCCAGCAGCTTAGGAGCGGGGGGCAACACAGATACGCAGTATTTT. Protein: CASSLGAGGNTDTQYF.

The chain carries TRBV7-8 and TRBJ2-1; the D gene is possibly TRBD1 (6 bases). CDR1 and CDR2 (germline): SGHVS, FQNEAQ. This CDR3 is 16 amino acids long. V was clipped by 6 bases and J by 1 base, with 16 bases between them. CDR3 DNA: TGTGCCAGCAGGGGAAACAGGGCCTATTCCTACAATGAGCAGTTCTTC. This sequence encodes CASRGNRAYSYNEQFF.

In this sample, this clone turned up once. The CDR3: CASSVDPTIVYEQYF. In nucleotides, the CDR3 is TGTGCCAGCAGCGTAGACCCAACTATTGTGTACGAGCAGTACTTC. The chain combines TRBV9 with TRBJ2-5; D uncertain. The better agreement between TRBJ2-7 and the DNA end casts doubt on the J call. The germline V gene has CDR1 SGDLS and CDR2 YYNGEE. The CDR3 totals 15 residues.

This chain links TRBV18 with TRBJ1-1, with 7 bases aligning to TRBD1. V shed 3 bases, J shed 1 base, and the junction held 5 bases outside the gene matches. The CDR3 is 15 residues long. Looked up from germline, CDR1 is KGHSH and CDR2 is LQKENI. The CDR3 DNA follows: TGTGCCAGCTCACCTCGGGACAGCCAGAACACTGAAGCTTTCTTT. Its protein product is CASSPRDSQNTEAFF. The complete variable domain, with remaining parts taken from reference TRBV18 and TRBJ1-1, reads NAGVMQNPRHLVRRRGQEARLRCSPMKGHSHVYWYRQLPEEGLKFMVYLQKENIIDESGMPKERFSAEFPKEGPSILRIQQVVRGDSAAYFCASSPRDSQNTEAFFGQGTRLTVV.

The chain employs TRBV5-6 and TRBJ1-2; TRBD1 is a possible D gene (5 bases). The germline CDR1 and CDR2 sequences are SGHDT and YYEEEE. The V end was cut by 5 bases, the J end by 1 base, with 9 bases between. CDR3 length equals 13 residues. CDR3 residues: CASRPQGNYGYTF. In DNA form, the CDR3 reads TGTGCCAGCAGACCGCAGGGTAACTATGGCTACACCTTC.

There are a few counts of this clone. This rearrangement joins TRBV2 to TRBJ1-1, with a weak D call TRBD1 (6 bases). V was trimmed by 5 bases and J by 5 bases, leaving 9 bases between them. This CDR3 spans 12 amino acids. Germline CDR1 reads SNHLY; CDR2 reads FYNNEI. The CDR3: CASSPRGTEAFF. CDR3 bases: TGTGCCAGCAGTCCAAGGGGGACTGAAGCTTTCTTT.

This chain links TRBV6-5 with TRBJ1-4, with 7 nucleotides matching TRBD1. V lost 0 bases and J lost 8; bases outside the gene matches: 6. CDR1 is MNHEY and CDR2 is SVGAGI in the germline V gene. The CDR3 runs 15 residues. As DNA, the CDR3 is TGTGCCAGCAGTTACTCGACGTCAGGGGGAGAAAAACTGTTTTTT. This codes for CASSYSTSGGEKLFF.

This sequence joins TRBV7-8 and TRBJ2-5, with D possibly being TRBD2 (6 bases). The V gene lost 4 bases and the J gene lost 6 bases, with 15 bases spanning the gap. This CDR3 comprises 14 residues. CDR1 and CDR2 from the germline V gene are SGHVS and FQNEAQ. The CDR3 DNA sequence: TGTGCCAGCAGCTCGAACGGGGGAGTGAAGACCCAGTACTTC. Its translation: CASSSNGGVKTQYF.

The rearrangement joins TRBV4-2 to TRBJ1-5; possible D gene TRBD1, 5 bases. CDR3 length: 16 residues. Germline CDR1 reads LGHNA; CDR2 reads YNFKEQ. Trimming cost V 3 bases and J 3 bases, with 15 bases left between them. The CDR3 nucleotides read TGTGCCAGCAGCCAGTCCTCCGGCAGGGACAATCAGCCCCAGCATTTT. This sequence encodes CASSQSSGRDNQPQHF.

The V and J genes are TRBV6-5 and TRBJ1-6; TRBD1 matches 7 bases. CDR3 length: 15 residues. V shed 6 bases, J shed 11 bases, and the junction held 13 bases outside the gene matches. Germline V gene data show CDR1 as MNHEY and CDR2 as SVGAGI. CDR3 in DNA: TGTGCCAGCAGGGACCGCACAGGGGACTTAGCACCCCTCCACTTT. Protein product: CASRDRTGDLAPLHF.